The present entry profiles one TCR beta chain with its context. Sequencing used immunoSEQ multiplex PCR; TCRdb keeps in-frame clones, though not all of them. The sample records under 300,000 clones, about 83% being singletons. These data are taken from a study of blood T cell repertoires in COVID-19. Across the study: PBMCs, B-cell-depleted T cells, or T cells provided the cDNA or gDNA that made up the material.

Trimming shortened V by 3 bases and J by 3 bases, and 7 bases separated the two germline ends. Per the germline V gene, CDR1 is LNHDA and CDR2 is SQIVND (reference sequence). This CDR3 spans 13 amino acids. This TCR was recovered from an older man with acute or convalescent COVID-19. The chain recombines TRBV19 with TRBJ2-3; a possible D gene is TRBD2 (5 bases). The sample consisted of peripheral blood. CDR3 region: CASSIERTDTQYF. For the CDR3, the DNA is TGTGCCAGTAGTATTGAGCGGACAGATACGCAGTATTTT. Combining the CDR3 with reference TRBV19 and TRBJ2-3 gives the whole variable domain DGGITQSPKYLFRKEGQNVTLSCEQNLNHDAMYWYRQDPGQGLRLIYYSQIVNDFQKGDIAEGYSVSREKKESFPLTVTSAQKNPTAFYLCASSIERTDTQYFGPGTRLTVL.